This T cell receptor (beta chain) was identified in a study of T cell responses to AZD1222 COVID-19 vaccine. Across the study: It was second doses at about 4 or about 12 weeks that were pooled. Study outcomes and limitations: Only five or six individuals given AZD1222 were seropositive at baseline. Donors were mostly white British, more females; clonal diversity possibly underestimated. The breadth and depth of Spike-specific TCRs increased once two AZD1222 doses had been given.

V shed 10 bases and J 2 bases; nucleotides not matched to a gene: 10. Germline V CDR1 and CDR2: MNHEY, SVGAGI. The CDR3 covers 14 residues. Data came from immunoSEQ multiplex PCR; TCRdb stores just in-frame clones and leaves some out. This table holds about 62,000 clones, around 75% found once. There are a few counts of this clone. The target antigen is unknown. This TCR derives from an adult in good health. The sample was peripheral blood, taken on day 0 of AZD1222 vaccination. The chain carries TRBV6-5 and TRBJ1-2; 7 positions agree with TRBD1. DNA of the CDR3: TGTGCCACCCTCGTGCCGGGACAGAACTATGGCTACACCTTC. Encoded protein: CATLVPGQNYGYTF.